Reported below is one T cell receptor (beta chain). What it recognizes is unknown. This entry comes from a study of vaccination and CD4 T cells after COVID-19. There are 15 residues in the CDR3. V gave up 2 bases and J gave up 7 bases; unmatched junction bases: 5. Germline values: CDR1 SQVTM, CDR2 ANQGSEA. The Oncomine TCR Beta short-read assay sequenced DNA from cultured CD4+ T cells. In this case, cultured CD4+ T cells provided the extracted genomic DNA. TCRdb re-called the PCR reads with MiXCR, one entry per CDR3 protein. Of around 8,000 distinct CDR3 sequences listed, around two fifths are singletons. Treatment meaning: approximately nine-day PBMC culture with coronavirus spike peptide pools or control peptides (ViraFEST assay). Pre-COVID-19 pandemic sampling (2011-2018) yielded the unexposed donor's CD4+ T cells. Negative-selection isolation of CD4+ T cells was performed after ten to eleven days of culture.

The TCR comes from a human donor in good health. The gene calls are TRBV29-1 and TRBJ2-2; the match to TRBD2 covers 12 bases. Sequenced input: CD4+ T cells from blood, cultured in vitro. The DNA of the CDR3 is TGCAGCGTTGAAACCGGACTAGCGGGAATCGGGGAGCTGTTTTTT. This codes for CSVETGLAGIGELFF.